Below are 26 T cell receptor beta chains sequenced from a single sample in a study of blood T cell repertoires in COVID-19. Sequencing used immunoSEQ multiplex PCR; TCRdb keeps in-frame clones, though not all of them. The sample consists of under 300,000 clones, roughly four fifths of them appearing once. Sequenced material: PBMCs or T cells enriched from blood (not recorded which). The receptors were gathered from a middle-aged man who had recovered from COVID-19.

CDR3 in amino acids: CATSRNPGSGNTIYF. The CDR3 coding sequence is TGTGCCACCAGCCGAAACCCCGGGAGTGGAAACACCATATATTTT. The chain carries TRBV15 and TRBJ1-3; no firm D call. Per the germline V gene, CDR1 is LNHNV and CDR2 is YYDKDF (reference sequence). The CDR3 spans 15 residues. Deletions cut 5 bases from V and 3 bases from J, with 14 bases between.

The J gene is TRBJ1-4, the V gene TRBV19; maybe TRBD1 (6 bases). This CDR3 has 21 residues. The germline V gene encodes CDR1 LNHDA and CDR2 SQIVND (reference sequence). The germline V and J ends were trimmed by 3 bases and 0 bases, with 26 bases remaining between them. CDR3: CASSISGHQLSGLSTNEKLFF. In DNA, the CDR3 is TGTGCCAGTAGTATTTCGGGACATCAACTCTCTGGCCTCTCAACTAATGAAAAACTGTTTTTT.

The chain couples TRBV19 to TRBJ2-7, with 11 bases that match TRBD1. The CDR3 is made up of 15 amino acids. After removal of 4 bases from V and 5 bases from J, the junction contained 7 bases not matched to a gene. The germline gives CDR1 LNHDA, CDR2 SQIVND (reference sequence). CDR3 in amino acids: CASSTIRDRGNEQYF. The CDR3 nucleotides are TGTGCCAGTAGTACGATCCGGGACAGGGGGAACGAGCAGTACTTC.

This chain's CDR3 is CSVGTAYEQYF. As DNA, the CDR3 is TGCAGCGTTGGGACAGCCTACGAGCAGTACTTC. V gene TRBV29-1 combines with J gene TRBJ2-7, with a tentative D call TRBD1 (6 bases). Germline CDR1 SQVTM, CDR2 ANQGSEA. The germline V and J ends were trimmed by 4 bases and 2 bases, with 6 bases remaining between them. The CDR3 has 11 residues.

This clone was detected only once. The chain employs TRBV7-2 and TRBJ2-7, with D tentatively TRBD2 (6 bases). Trimming shortened V by 7 bases and J by 0 bases, and 13 bases separated the two germline ends. Germline CDR1 and CDR2: SGHTA and FQGNSA. The CDR3 contains 14 residues. The CDR3 nucleotides are TGTGCCAGCATGGGCGGGATTCGCTCCTACGAGCAGTACTTC. Translation: CASMGGIRSYEQYF.

This clone was counted a few times. The V and J genes are TRBV4-3 and TRBJ1-1, with a weak D call TRBD1 (6 bases). CDR3 length equals 16 residues. V lost 1 base, J lost 1 base, and 13 bases lay in between. Germline V CDR1 and CDR2: LGHNA, YSLEER. The CDR3 region is CASSQGAGVGNTEAFF. The DNA for the CDR3 is TGCGCCAGCAGCCAAGGTGCAGGGGTGGGGAACACTGAAGCTTTCTTT.

This clone was seen just once. The chain joins TRBV5-4 to TRBJ2-3; 9 bases fit TRBD1. CDR3 length equals 16 residues. Germline CDR1 reads SGHNT; CDR2 reads YYREEE (reference sequence). Trimming cost V 5 bases and J 4 bases; bases outside gene matches: 11. The CDR3 reads CASRQPGTGIADTQYF. The CDR3 DNA sequence: TGTGCCAGCAGACAACCCGGGACAGGGATCGCAGATACGCAGTATTTT.

This clone was observed once. The V gene is TRBV4-1, the J gene TRBJ1-4; perhaps TRBD1 as D (6 bases). Germline V gene sequence: CDR1 MGHRA, CDR2 YSYEKL. Trimming left V 3 bases short and J 2 bases short, with 10 bases between. This CDR3 spans 15 amino acids. CDR3 loop: CASSHGQSTNEKLFF. The CDR3 DNA reads as TGCGCCAGCAGCCACGGACAGTCCACTAATGAAAAACTGTTTTTT.

The chain recombines TRBV6-2 or TRBV6-3 with TRBJ1-5, with 7 bases lining up with TRBD1. The CDR3 has 13 residues. V lost 6 bases and J lost 5; bases outside the gene matches: 4. The V gene's germline CDR1 is MNHEY and CDR2 SVGEGT. CDR3 bases: TGTGCCAGCAGCCGACAGGGATATCAGCCCCAGCATTTT. Protein: CASSRQGYQPQHF.

This clone came up a few times. The chain employs TRBV2 and TRBJ1-2; D gene uncertain. The CDR3 is 15 residues long. V was pared by 5 bases and J by 2 bases, with 15 bases between. CDR1 is SNHLY, CDR2 FYNNEI, per germline. In DNA, the CDR3 is TGTGCCAGCAGTCCTCGCTCCGACATCAACTATGGCTACACCTTC. Protein product: CASSPRSDINYGYTF.

This clone has a handful of counts. The chain carries TRBV7-9 and TRBJ2-3, with D possibly TRBD1 on 6 matching bases. The V end was cut by 4 bases, the J end by 4 bases, with 21 bases between. The CDR3 is 17 amino acids. CDR1 is SEHNR and CDR2 is FQNEAQ in the germline V gene (reference sequence). The CDR3 sequence is CASSSLQPHSGADTQYF. CDR3 DNA sequence: TGTGCCAGCAGCTCCCTCCAACCTCACTCAGGGGCAGATACGCAGTATTTT.

The sample holds one count of this clone. The chain has TRBV10-3 and TRBJ1-6; tentatively, D is TRBD1 (6 bases). The germline V gene has CDR1 ENHRY and CDR2 SYGVKD. The length of the CDR3 is 15 residues. Trimming removed 1 base from V and 7 bases from J, with 11 bases in between. The DNA for the CDR3 is TGTGCCATCAGTGAGTACGGGGGGGCCAATTCACCCCTCCACTTT. As protein: CAISEYGGANSPLHF.

The chain links TRBV7-2 to TRBJ2-3, with 7 bases aligning to TRBD2. This CDR3 region has 16 residues. Per the germline V gene, CDR1 is SGHTA and CDR2 is FQGNSA. V lost 5 bases and J lost 2; bases outside the gene matches: 10. This CDR3 is CASSLTSSGPTDTQYF. The CDR3, as DNA: TGTGCCAGCAGCCTAACATCTAGCGGCCCCACAGATACGCAGTATTTT.

The genes are TRBV3-1 (or the pseudogene TRBV3-2) and TRBJ1-1, with D unresolved. V was trimmed by 7 bases and J by 5 bases, leaving 14 bases between them. The CDR3 has 13 amino acids. Germline assignment: CDR1 LGHDT and CDR2 YNNKEL (reference sequence). Here the CDR3 reads CASTRLGGTEAFF. DNA for the CDR3: TGTGCCAGCACGAGGCTGGGTGGAACTGAAGCTTTCTTT.

In nucleotides, the CDR3 is TGTGCCAGCAGCGTAACGGGGGGGCCGGCAGATACGCAGTATTTT. The encoded protein is CASSVTGGPADTQYF. The chain has TRBV9 and TRBJ2-3, with 8 bases identical to TRBD2. The ends lost 1 base at V and 4 bases at J; junction bases unmatched: 5. The CDR3 has 15 amino acids. Germline-derived CDR1 and CDR2 are SGDLS and YYNGEE.

V and J are TRBV28 and TRBJ1-4; D unclear. V lost 3 bases and J lost 2, with 7 bases in between. Germline CDR1 MDHEN, CDR2 SYDVKM. This CDR3 is 14 amino acids long. CDR3 loop: CASSLRATNEKLFF. Written as DNA, the CDR3 is TGTGCCAGCAGTTTGCGGGCCACTAATGAAAAACTGTTTTTT.

The chain couples TRBV4-2 to TRBJ2-1, with a weak D call TRBD1 (6 bases). The CDR3 loop spans 17 amino acids. Germline lookup yields CDR1 LGHNA and CDR2 YNFKEQ. V was cut by 0 bases and J by 5 bases, with 17 bases left in between. The CDR3 sequence is CASSQDEREKGDNEQFF. The CDR3 DNA reads TGTGCCAGCAGCCAAGATGAGAGGGAAAAGGGGGACAATGAGCAGTTCTTC.

The J gene is TRBJ1-5, the V gene TRBV30; 9 bases agree with TRBD1. Unmatched junction bases numbered 6, after V lost 5 bases and J lost 1 base. CDR3 size: 15 residues. Germline V gene lookup returns CDR1 GTSNPN and CDR2 SVGIG (reference sequence). Written as DNA, the CDR3 is TGTGCCTGGGGGACAGGGAGACTGAGCAATCAGCCCCAGCATTTT. It is translated as CAWGTGRLSNQPQHF.

The genes are TRBV5-1 and TRBJ1-3; 7 bases map to TRBD1. The CDR3 loop spans 15 amino acids. Germline-derived CDR1 and CDR2 are SGHRS and YFSETQ. Unmatched junction bases numbered 10, after V lost 4 bases and J lost 6 bases. Here the CDR3 reads CASSGGTVYENTIYF. The CDR3 region has the DNA TGCGCCAGCAGCGGGGGGACAGTTTATGAAAACACCATATATTTT.

This chain links TRBV4-2 with TRBJ2-7; D is perhaps TRBD1 (6 bases). V was shortened by 5 bases and J by 0 bases, with 11 bases between the two germline ends. The CDR3 loop spans 14 amino acids. In germline, CDR1 is LGHNA, CDR2 YNFKEQ. CDR3 in DNA: TGTGCCAGCAGCGAAACAGGGAGCTCCTACGAGCAGTACTTC. Translated: CASSETGSSYEQYF.

The V and J genes are TRBV5-5 and TRBJ1-1; possible D gene TRBD1, 6 bases. The CDR3 covers 15 residues. Germline CDR1 reads SGHKS; CDR2 reads YYEKEE (reference sequence). V shed 0 bases and J shed 1 base, with 10 bases lying between them. CDR3 nucleotide sequence: TGTGCCAGCAGCTTGGGGGACACTTGGAACACTGAAGCTTTCTTT. Translated: CASSLGDTWNTEAFF.

J is TRBJ1-3 and V is TRBV28; possible D gene TRBD1, 6 bases. Germline V gene sequence: CDR1 MDHEN, CDR2 SYDVKM. Trimming removed 6 bases at V and 0 bases at J, with 12 bases between. This CDR3 spans 15 amino acids. CDR3 region: CASRVGGSSGNTIYF. In nucleotides, the CDR3 is TGTGCCAGCAGGGTAGGGGGAAGCTCTGGAAACACCATATATTTT.

This clone was observed a few times. The V and J genes are TRBV10-3 and TRBJ1-2; TRBD1 is a possible D gene (5 bases). V was shortened by 3 bases and J by 6 bases, with 8 bases between the two germline ends. The CDR3 contains 12 residues. Germline CDR1 and CDR2: ENHRY and SYGVKD. CDR3 DNA sequence: TGTGCCATCAGTGACTCGGGGGATGGCTACACCTTC. It specifies CAISDSGDGYTF.

The rearrangement links TRBV7-3 to TRBJ2-7, with 8 bases aligning to TRBD2. The CDR3 is 19 residues long. Per the germline V gene, CDR1 is SGHTA and CDR2 is FQGTGA. V lost 5 bases and J lost 2; bases outside the gene matches: 20. CDR3 in DNA: TGTGCCAGCAGCATACCCGGGACTAGAGCGTTACCCGAAACCTACGAGCAGTACTTC. Its protein is CASSIPGTRALPETYEQYF.

The chain uses TRBV13 and TRBJ2-4; tentative D call: TRBD1 (7 bases). Between the trimmed V and J ends, which lost 8 bases and 6 bases, there was a span of 14 bases. This CDR3 has 13 amino acids. CDR1 is PRHDT and CDR2 is FYEKMQ in the germline V gene (reference sequence). This chain's CDR3 is CASLRQGGNIQYF. DNA of the CDR3: TGTGCCAGCTTAAGACAGGGAGGAAACATTCAGTACTTC.

The rearrangement links TRBV28 to TRBJ1-2; the D gene is possibly TRBD1 (6 bases). The CDR3 is made up of 14 amino acids. Looked up from germline, CDR1 is MDHEN and CDR2 is SYDVKM. V lost 5 bases and J 6 bases, leaving 16 bases between the germline ends. CDR3 bases: TGTGCCAGCAGTCCGGGGGGGGCATTCCATGGCTACACCTTC. Its translation: CASSPGGAFHGYTF.